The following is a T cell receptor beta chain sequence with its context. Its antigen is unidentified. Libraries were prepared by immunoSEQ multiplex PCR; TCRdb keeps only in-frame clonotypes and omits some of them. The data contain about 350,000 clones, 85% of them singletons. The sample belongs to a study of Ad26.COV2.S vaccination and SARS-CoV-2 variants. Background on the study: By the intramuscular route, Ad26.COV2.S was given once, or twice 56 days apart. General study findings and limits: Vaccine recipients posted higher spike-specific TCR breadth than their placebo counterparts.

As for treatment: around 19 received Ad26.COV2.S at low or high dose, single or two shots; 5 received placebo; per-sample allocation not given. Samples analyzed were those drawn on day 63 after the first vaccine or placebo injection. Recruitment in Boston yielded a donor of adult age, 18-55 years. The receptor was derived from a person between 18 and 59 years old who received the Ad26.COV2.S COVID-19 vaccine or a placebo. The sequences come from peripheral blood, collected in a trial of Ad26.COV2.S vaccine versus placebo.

The CDR3 protein is CASSEYRAGYTF. The CDR3 coding sequence is TGTGCCAGCAGTGAATATCGGGCAGGCTACACCTTC. The genes are TRBV25-1 and TRBJ1-2, with D hard to call. Trimming shortened V by 0 bases and J by 8 bases, and 7 bases separated the two germline ends. CDR3 length equals 12 residues. Per germline, CDR1 MGHDK and CDR2 SYGVNS.